This T cell receptor beta chain was captured by sequencing in a study of T cell responses to AZD1222 COVID-19 vaccine. Whole-study findings and limits: Repertoire sampling occurred only after the peak T cell response.

Clones were sequenced by immunoSEQ multiplex PCR, and TCRdb holds only the in-frame ones, with some missing. In the table there are 90,000 to 120,000 clones, 92% of which are singletons. This clone was seen just once. The antigen is not known. Germline V gene lookup returns CDR1 LGHNA and CDR2 YSLEER. V shed 1 base and J shed 0 bases, with 12 bases lying between them. CDR3 length: 17 amino acids. The TCR sequence derives from an adult who received the AZD1222 COVID-19 vaccine. The chain is built from TRBV4-3 and TRBJ2-2; either TRBD1 or TRBD2 may fit D (5 bases each). Material: peripheral blood, obtained 28 days after the second AZD1222 dose. Here the CDR3 DNA reads TGCGCCAGCAGCCAAGCGTATGGGACCGCGAACACCGGGGAGCTGTTTTTT. It translates to CASSQAYGTANTGELFF.